This T cell receptor beta chain was captured in a study of neurological immune-mediated disorders. A single record per CDR3 protein comes from TCRdb applying MiXCR to the 5' RACE reads. This table has approximately 30,000 distinct CDR3 sequences, about 4.1% appearing once. Whole-study results and caveats: Falling below healthy controls, multiple sclerosis showed the least TCR clonal expansion, while HTLV-1-associated myelopathy showed the most.

From germline, CDR1 is SGDLS and CDR2 YYNGEE. CDR3 length: 16 amino acids. V was pared by 1 base and J by 2 bases, with 5 bases of the junction left unmatched. The sample holds many counts of this clonotype. No antigen is known for it. This chain links TRBV9 with TRBJ2-3; TRBD2 matches at 9 bases. The sequenced sample was CD4+ T cells from blood. This clonotype was obtained from a woman in her forties in good health. The CDR3 spells CASSVTSGGYTDTQYF. The CDR3 nucleotides are TGTGCCAGCAGCGTAACCAGCGGGGGGTACACAGATACGCAGTATTTT.